This TCR beta chain was captured in a study of blood T cell repertoires in COVID-19. Study as a whole: Material from acute and convalescent COVID-19 was sourced from the United States, Italy and Spain. Sources were T cells, B-cell-depleted T cells, or PBMCs; the material itself was cDNA or gDNA.

Germline V lookup: CDR1 MNHEY, CDR2 SVGAGI. The CDR3 is 14 amino acids. Trimming took 6 bases from V and 6 from J; bases not matched to a gene: 7. Original data processing: Reference gene primer amplification gave estimated nucleated cell counts. The table came from immunoSEQ multiplex PCR; TCRdb's copy has only in-frame clones and leaves some out. The V and J calls and the clone size are those of that table, but D and trimming were determined from the DNA. In the table there are about 100,000 clones, 65% to 90% of which are singletons. The TCR comes from an older man with acute or convalescent COVID-19. Material: peripheral blood. This rearrangement joins TRBV6-5 to TRBJ1-5; 8 nucleotides line up with TRBD1. CDR3 loop: CASRVTGESQPQHF. DNA for the CDR3: TGTGCCAGCAGGGTGACAGGGGAGTCTCAGCCCCAGCATTTT.